This T cell receptor beta chain was captured in a study of Ad26.COV2.S vaccination and SARS-CoV-2 variants. Study-level points and caveats: The TCR breadth and depth analyses may have produced an underestimate of total T cell responses. Breadth, reportedly substantial, characterized the spike-specific CD8+ and CD4+ T cell responses after vaccination.

Documented treatment: about 20 received Ad26.COV2.S at low or high dose, single or two shots; 5 received placebo; per-sample allocation not given. Following the first vaccine or placebo injection, samples were taken on day 63. The sample came from a Boston adult aged 18-55 years. This clone was recorded only once. Its antigen remains unknown. Other nucleotide sequences from this sample produce the same CDR3. The V gene lost 1 base and the J gene lost 2 bases, with 7 bases spanning the gap. Germline V CDR1 and CDR2: LGHDT, YNNKEL (reference sequence). The CDR3 is made up of 14 amino acids. Using immunoSEQ multiplex PCR, the repertoire was profiled, and TCRdb retains in-frame clones only, with some absent. Among fewer than 600,000 clones listed, 80% to 90% were seen once.

The source was peripheral blood, collected in a trial of Ad26.COV2.S vaccine versus placebo. This receptor was taken from a person between 18 and 60 years old who received the Ad26.COV2.S COVID-19 vaccine or a placebo. The chain uses TRBV3-1 (or the pseudogene TRBV3-2) and TRBJ2-3; the D is unclear. The CDR3 sequence: CASSQGPSTDTQYF. The CDR3 DNA follows: TGTGCCAGCAGCCAAGGTCCCTCCACAGATACGCAGTATTTT.